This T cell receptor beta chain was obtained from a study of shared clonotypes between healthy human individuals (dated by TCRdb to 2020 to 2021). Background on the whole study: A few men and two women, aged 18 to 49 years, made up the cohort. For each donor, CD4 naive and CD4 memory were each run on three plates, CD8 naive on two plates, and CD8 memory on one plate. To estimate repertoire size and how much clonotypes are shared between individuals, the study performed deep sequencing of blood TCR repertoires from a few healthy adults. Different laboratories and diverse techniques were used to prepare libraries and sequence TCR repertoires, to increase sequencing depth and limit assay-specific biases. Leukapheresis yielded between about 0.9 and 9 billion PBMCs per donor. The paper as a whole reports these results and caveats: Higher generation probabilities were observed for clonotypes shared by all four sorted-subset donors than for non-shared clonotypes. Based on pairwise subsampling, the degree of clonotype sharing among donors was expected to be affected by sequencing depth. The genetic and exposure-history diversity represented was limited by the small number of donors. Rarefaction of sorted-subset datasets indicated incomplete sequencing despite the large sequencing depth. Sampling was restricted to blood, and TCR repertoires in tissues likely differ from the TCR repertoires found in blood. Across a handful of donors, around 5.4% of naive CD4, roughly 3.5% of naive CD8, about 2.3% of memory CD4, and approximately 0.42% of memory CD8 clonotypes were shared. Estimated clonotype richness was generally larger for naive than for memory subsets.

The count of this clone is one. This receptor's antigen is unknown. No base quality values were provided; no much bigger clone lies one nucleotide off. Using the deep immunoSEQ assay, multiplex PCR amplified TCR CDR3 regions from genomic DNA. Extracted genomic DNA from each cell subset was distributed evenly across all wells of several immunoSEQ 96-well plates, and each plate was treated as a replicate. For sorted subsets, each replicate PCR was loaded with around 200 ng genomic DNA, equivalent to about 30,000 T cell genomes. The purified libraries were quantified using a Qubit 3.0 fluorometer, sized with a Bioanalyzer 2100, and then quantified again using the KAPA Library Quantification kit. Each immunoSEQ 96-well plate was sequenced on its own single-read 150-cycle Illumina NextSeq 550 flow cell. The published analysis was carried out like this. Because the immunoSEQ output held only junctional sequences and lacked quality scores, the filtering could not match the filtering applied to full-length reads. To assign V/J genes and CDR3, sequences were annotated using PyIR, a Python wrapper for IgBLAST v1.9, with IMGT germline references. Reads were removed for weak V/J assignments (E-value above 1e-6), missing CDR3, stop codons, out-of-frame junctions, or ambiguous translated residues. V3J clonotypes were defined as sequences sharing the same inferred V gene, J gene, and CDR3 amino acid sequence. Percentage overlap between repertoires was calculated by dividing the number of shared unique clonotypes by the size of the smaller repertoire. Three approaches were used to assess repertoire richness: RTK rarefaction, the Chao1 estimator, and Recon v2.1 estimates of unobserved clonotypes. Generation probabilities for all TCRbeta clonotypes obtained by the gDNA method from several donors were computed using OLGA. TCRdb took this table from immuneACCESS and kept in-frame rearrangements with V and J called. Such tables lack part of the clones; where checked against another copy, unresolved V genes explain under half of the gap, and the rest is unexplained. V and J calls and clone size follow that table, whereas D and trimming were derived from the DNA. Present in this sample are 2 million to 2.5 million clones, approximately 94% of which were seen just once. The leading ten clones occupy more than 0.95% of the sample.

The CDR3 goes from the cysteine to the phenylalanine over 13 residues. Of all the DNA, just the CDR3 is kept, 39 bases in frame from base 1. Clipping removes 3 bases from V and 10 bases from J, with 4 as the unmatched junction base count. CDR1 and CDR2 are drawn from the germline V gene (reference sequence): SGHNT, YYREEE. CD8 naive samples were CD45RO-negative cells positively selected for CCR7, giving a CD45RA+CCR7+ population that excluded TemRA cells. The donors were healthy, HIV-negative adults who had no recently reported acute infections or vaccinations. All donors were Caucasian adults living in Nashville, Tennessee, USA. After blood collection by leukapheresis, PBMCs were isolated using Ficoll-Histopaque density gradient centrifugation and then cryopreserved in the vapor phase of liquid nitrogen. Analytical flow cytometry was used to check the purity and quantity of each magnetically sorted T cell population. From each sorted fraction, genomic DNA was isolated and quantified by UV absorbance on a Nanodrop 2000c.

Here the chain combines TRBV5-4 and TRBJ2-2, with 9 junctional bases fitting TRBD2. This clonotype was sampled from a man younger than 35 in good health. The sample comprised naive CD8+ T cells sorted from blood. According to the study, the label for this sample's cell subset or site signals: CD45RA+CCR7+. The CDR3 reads CASSSREGVELFF. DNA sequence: TGTGCCAGCAGCTCGCGGGAGGGTGTGGAGCTGTTTTTT.